The 18 T cell receptor beta chains listed next were all sequenced from one sample in a study of blood T cell repertoires in COVID-19. The method was immunoSEQ multiplex PCR; TCRdb's version includes in-frame clones alone and lacks a portion of them. The sample includes over 150,000 clones, 80% to 85% of them seen just once. Material for sequencing was peripheral blood. The receptors come from a woman aged 80 or older with active or convalescent COVID-19.

In its sample, this clone was seen a few times. V is TRBV18 and J is TRBJ1-5, with 7 bases matching TRBD1. Germline V CDR1 and CDR2: KGHSH, LQKENI. J was trimmed by 5 bases and V by 5 bases; bases with no gene match: 3. The CDR3 length is 13 residues. The CDR3 region has the DNA TGTGCCAGCTCAATTCAGGGGGATCAGCCCCAGCATTTT. Residues: CASSIQGDQPQHF.

J is TRBJ2-7 and V is TRBV14, with 12 bases identical to TRBD1. The CDR3 extends over 18 amino acids. V was clipped by 4 bases and J by 2 bases; unmatched bases: 12. In germline, CDR1 is SGHDN, CDR2 FVKESK. As DNA, the CDR3 is TGTGCCAGCAGCCCAAAGGGGGACAGGGGGCACGATCCCTACGAGCAGTACTTC. Protein sequence: CASSPKGDRGHDPYEQYF.

V gene TRBV18 combines with J gene TRBJ2-3; D possibly corresponds to TRBD1 (5 bases). The germline gives CDR1 KGHSH, CDR2 LQKENI. The CDR3 is 15 residues long. V gave up 2 bases and J gave up 0 bases, with 9 bases separating them. The CDR3, as DNA: TGTGCCAGCTCACCAAGACAGAGTAGCACAGATACGCAGTATTTT. Amino acid sequence: CASSPRQSSTDTQYF.

V is TRBV3-1 (or the pseudogene TRBV3-2) and J is TRBJ1-5; 7 bases match TRBD1. This CDR3 contains 15 residues. The germline V gene has CDR1 LGHDT and CDR2 YNNKEL (reference sequence). V lost 5 bases and J lost 2; bases outside the gene matches: 6. The CDR3 region is CASSREGTGNQPQHF. The CDR3 bases are TGTGCCAGCAGCAGAGAGGGGACAGGCAATCAGCCCCAGCATTTT.

This clone was detected once. The J gene is TRBJ2-1, the V gene TRBV19; 10 bases agree with TRBD1. CDR3 length: 16 amino acids. Trimming cost V 5 bases and J 4 bases; bases outside gene matches: 8. CDR1 is LNHDA, CDR2 SQIVND, per germline (reference sequence). Here the CDR3 DNA reads TGTGCCAGTAGTCCAATTCCGGGACAGGGGTACAATGAGCAGTTCTTC. Encoded protein: CASSPIPGQGYNEQFF.

The J gene is TRBJ1-6, the V gene TRBV2; no firm D call. The CDR3 extends over 14 amino acids. Germline assignment: CDR1 SNHLY and CDR2 FYNNEI. Between the trimmed V and J ends, which lost 1 base and 7 bases, there was a span of 8 bases. The CDR3 loop reads CASSEVPVNSPLHF. The CDR3 nucleotides are TGTGCCAGCAGTGAAGTTCCGGTAAATTCACCCCTCCACTTT. Together with reference TRBV2 and TRBJ1-6, the CDR3 gives the full variable domain: EPEVTQTPSHQVTQMGQEVILRCVPISNHLYFYWYRQILGQKVEFLVSFYNNEISEKSEIFDDQFSVERPDGSNFTLKIRSTKLEDSAMYFCASSEVPVNSPLHFGNGTRLTVT.

The J gene is TRBJ2-7, the V gene TRBV7-8; 10 nucleotides agree with TRBD1. The length of the CDR3 is 15 residues. The J segment lost 3 bases and the V segment lost 5 bases, leaving 7 bases of the junction unmatched. Germline V gene lookup returns CDR1 SGHVS and CDR2 FQNEAQ. CDR3 DNA: TGTGCCAGCAGCCTCGGGACAGGGGTTTACTACGAGCAGTACTTC. It specifies CASSLGTGVYYEQYF.

CDR3 nucleotides: TGTGCCAGCAGTTTGGGCAGTAAGCAGCCCCAGCATTTT. This encodes CASSLGSKQPQHF. The chain recombines TRBV12-3 or TRBV12-4 with TRBJ1-5; unclear D gene. The CDR3 consists of 13 residues. V lost 3 bases and J 7 bases, leaving 10 bases between the germline ends.

V gene TRBV7-2 combines with J gene TRBJ2-4; D might be TRBD1 (5 bases). V was clipped by 5 bases and J by 0 bases, with 14 bases between them. This CDR3 has 16 amino acids. Germline V gene sequence: CDR1 SGHTA, CDR2 FQGNSA. The CDR3 DNA reads as TGTGCCAGCAGCCGGGTGGACACCCTAGCCAAAAACATTCAGTACTTC. Amino acid sequence: CASSRVDTLAKNIQYF.

The chain employs TRBV18 and TRBJ2-5; no clear D gene. Trimming removed 0 bases at V and 4 bases at J, with 9 bases between. This CDR3 has 14 amino acids. Germline CDR1 KGHSH, CDR2 LQKENI. CDR3 nucleotide sequence: TGTGCCAGCTCACCACCGGCACGAGGAGAGACCCAGTACTTC. Its translation: CASSPPARGETQYF.

V usage is TRBV5-1 and J usage is TRBJ1-2; TRBD1 is a possible D gene (6 bases). Germline assignment: CDR1 SGHRS and CDR2 YFSETQ. CDR3 length equals 15 residues. The V gene lost 4 bases and the J gene lost 6 bases, with 19 bases spanning the gap. CDR3 sequence (DNA): TGCGCCAGCAGCCAACGAGGACAGAAGGGCGATGGCTACACCTTC. Its translation: CASSQRGQKGDGYTF.

The rearrangement joins TRBV3-1 (or the pseudogene TRBV3-2) to TRBJ1-6, with D unresolved. The CDR3 is 15 residues long. V was cut by 6 bases and J by 10 bases, with 19 bases left in between. Per germline, CDR1 LGHDT and CDR2 YNNKEL (reference sequence). The CDR3 spells CASSPNTGSGSPLHF. The CDR3 DNA follows: TGTGCCAGCAGTCCCAATACCGGAAGCGGGTCACCCCTCCACTTT.

The chain uses TRBV3-1 (or the pseudogene TRBV3-2) and TRBJ1-2, with TRBD1 matching 7 bases. There are 15 residues in the CDR3. J was trimmed by 4 bases and V by 0 bases; bases with no gene match: 5. Germline CDR1 reads LGHDT; CDR2 reads YNNKEL (reference sequence). CDR3 sequence (DNA): TGTGCCAGCAGCCAAGATGCAGGGGGACTCTATGGCTACACCTTC. It yields the protein CASSQDAGGLYGYTF.

The chain employs TRBV7-9 and TRBJ2-1; TRBD2 matches 9 bases. The trim removed 3 bases at V and 6 bases at J, leaving 6 bases unmatched. The CDR3 contains 15 residues. Germline CDR1 and CDR2: SEHNR and FQNEAQ (reference sequence). CDR3 sequence: CASSLSGGQGNEQFF. The CDR3 nucleotides read TGTGCCAGCAGCTTGAGCGGGGGGCAGGGCAATGAGCAGTTCTTC.

A remark on this clone: This sample also contains other DNA sequences that code for the same CDR3. The genes are TRBV6-5 and TRBJ1-2; D gene unclear. The germline V gene has CDR1 MNHEY and CDR2 SVGAGI. This CDR3 is 15 amino acids long. Trimming cost V 2 bases and J 2 bases, with 12 bases left between them. CDR3 DNA: TGTGCCAGCAGTTACGGTGGAGGGCCGAACTATGGCTACACCTTC. Protein product: CASSYGGGPNYGYTF.

V usage is TRBV5-6 and J usage is TRBJ2-1; 9 bases are shared with TRBD2. CDR3 length: 14 residues. With V trimmed by 4 bases and J by 8 bases, 7 bases remained unmatched. In germline, CDR1 is SGHDT, CDR2 YYEEEE. This CDR3 reads CASSLGLAGHEQFF. The DNA for the CDR3 is TGTGCCAGCAGCCTGGGACTAGCTGGCCATGAGCAGTTCTTC.

The chain combines TRBV18 with TRBJ1-6; TRBD1 is a possible D gene (5 bases). V lost 4 bases, J lost 18 bases, and 22 bases lay in between. The CDR3 is made up of 14 amino acids. Germline V lookup: CDR1 KGHSH, CDR2 LQKENI. Written as DNA, the CDR3 is TGTGCCAGCTCACGGGGGGAAGACAGCGGGGTATACCACTTT. Translation gives CASSRGEDSGVYHF.

The gene calls are TRBV2 and TRBJ1-1, with D unresolved. Trimming removed 1 base from V and 3 bases from J, with 6 bases in between. The CDR3 covers 13 residues. Germline values: CDR1 SNHLY, CDR2 FYNNEI. This CDR3 reads CASSEGLYTEAFF. CDR3 in DNA: TGTGCCAGCAGTGAAGGGCTGTACACTGAAGCTTTCTTT.